This is a list of T cell receptor beta chains from one sample in a study of cytomegalovirus exposure and HLA in healthy donors. Sequencing was performed with immunoSEQ multiplex PCR; in TCRdb, only in-frame clones are kept and a portion is missing. The table shows approximately 160,000 clones, with about 85% occurring only once. Source material: PBMCs. The receptors here all came from a man under 40 in good health and CMV-seropositive. Each CDR3 is given with its conserved first and last residue. The D gene is left open where the match is weak. Some rows have no size entry. The others give once, few or many, or a class for an expanded clone.

CDR3 DNA: TGTGCCAGCAGCGAGACCCCAGGGGTTTATGGAAACACCATATATTTT
CDR3 protein: CASSETPGVYGNTIYF
J gene: TRBJ1-3
clone size: .
D gene: .
V gene: TRBV9

CDR3 DNA: TGTGCCAGCTCACCAATCGATAGTGGGGACAGAAAGACCTTC
CDR3 protein: CASSPIDSGDRKTF
J gene: TRBJ2-7
clone size: .
D gene: TRBD1
V gene: TRBV18

CDR3 DNA: TGTGCCAGCAGTGTACAGGGTATTGGGTATGGCTACACCTTC
CDR3 protein: CASSVQGIGYGYTF
J gene: TRBJ1-2
clone size: .
D gene: .
V gene: TRBV6-5

CDR3 DNA: TGTGCCAGCAGTTACTCGATGCAATACTCAGGCTACACCTTC
CDR3 protein: CASSYSMQYSGYTF
J gene: TRBJ1-2
clone size: .
D gene: .
V gene: TRBV6-6

CDR3 DNA: TGCGCCAGCAGCTTGGGCGGGACTAGCGAAGAGACCCAGTACTTC
CDR3 protein: CASSLGGTSEETQYF
J gene: TRBJ2-5
clone size: .
D gene: TRBD2
V gene: TRBV5-1

CDR3 DNA: TGTGCCAGCAGCGTGAACTTGGGGCCCTACGAGCAGTACTTC
CDR3 protein: CASSVNLGPYEQYF
J gene: TRBJ2-7
clone size: few
D gene: .
V gene: TRBV13

CDR3 DNA: TGTGCCAGTAGTGCAAACGTCCCGGGACAGGCTTTTTACGAGCAGTACTTC
CDR3 protein: CASSANVPGQAFYEQYF
J gene: TRBJ2-7
clone size: .
D gene: TRBD1
V gene: TRBV19

CDR3 DNA: TGCGCCAGCAGAAGCAGGGGAGGGGAGACCCAGTACTTC
CDR3 protein: CASRSRGGETQYF
J gene: TRBJ2-5
clone size: .
D gene: .
V gene: TRBV5-1

CDR3 DNA: TGTGCCAGCAGCTTAGGGCTAGCGGGGGTAAATACGCAGTATTTT
CDR3 protein: CASSLGLAGVNTQYF
J gene: TRBJ2-3
clone size: .
D gene: TRBD2
V gene: TRBV13

CDR3 DNA: TGTGCCAGCAGCTACCAGGGAGGAAATCAGCCCCAGCATTTT
CDR3 protein: CASSYQGGNQPQHF
J gene: TRBJ1-5
clone size: many
D gene: .
V gene: TRBV7-2

CDR3 DNA: TGCGCCAGCAGTCAATCGTCTAGCGGGGGGGCGGGGGGCACAGATACGCAGTATTTT
CDR3 protein: CASSQSSSGGAGGTDTQYF
J gene: TRBJ2-3
clone size: .
D gene: TRBD2
V gene: TRBV23-1

CDR3 DNA: TGCAGCGTTGAAGAGGGGAGGAACACCATATATTTT
CDR3 protein: CSVEEGRNTIYF
J gene: TRBJ1-3
clone size: .
D gene: .
V gene: TRBV29-1

CDR3 DNA: TGTGCCAGCAGCTTAGATCCTTTGGGGGGGCAGTACTTC
CDR3 protein: CASSLDPLGGQYF
J gene: TRBJ2-7
clone size: .
D gene: .
V gene: TRBV7-2

CDR3 DNA: TGTGCCACCCTTCCGAGTTGGGAGGGTTATGGCTACACCTTC
CDR3 protein: CATLPSWEGYGYTF
J gene: TRBJ1-2
clone size: few
D gene: .
V gene: TRBV25-1

CDR3 DNA: TGTGCCAGCAGTTTAAAGACAGGGGGGATAGAGCAGTACTTC
CDR3 protein: CASSLKTGGIEQYF
J gene: TRBJ2-7
clone size: .
D gene: TRBD1
V gene: TRBV27

CDR3 DNA: TGTGCCAGCAGCTATACCGGGACTAGCGGTCCAGATACGCAGTATTTT
CDR3 protein: CASSYTGTSGPDTQYF
J gene: TRBJ2-3
clone size: .
D gene: TRBD2
V gene: TRBV9

CDR3 DNA: TGTGCCAGCAGCCCAGGGCGCGGGGGCGATACGCAGTATTTT
CDR3 protein: CASSPGRGGDTQYF
J gene: TRBJ2-3
clone size: .
D gene: .
V gene: TRBV7-9

CDR3 DNA: TGTGCCACCAGCAGAGATGGAGGCACCTCCTACGAGCAGTACTTC
CDR3 protein: CATSRDGGTSYEQYF
J gene: TRBJ2-7
clone size: .
D gene: .
V gene: TRBV15

CDR3 DNA: TGTGCCAGCCTCCAGATTTTTGAAGCTTTCTTT
CDR3 protein: CASLQIFEAFF
J gene: TRBJ1-1
clone size: .
D gene: .
V gene: TRBV6-1

CDR3 DNA: TGTGCCAGCAGCAAAGTCCAGGGGGCCCCCTACGAGCAGTACTTC
CDR3 protein: CASSKVQGAPYEQYF
J gene: TRBJ2-7
clone size: .
D gene: .
V gene: TRBV21-1

CDR3 DNA: TGCGCCAGCAGCTTGGCCTCCGGGATGCAAGAGACCCAGTACTTC
CDR3 protein: CASSLASGMQETQYF
J gene: TRBJ2-5
clone size: .
D gene: .
V gene: TRBV5-1

CDR3 DNA: TGCGCCAGCAGCCAAGTAGGGACAAACTCCTACAATGAGCAGTTCTTC
CDR3 protein: CASSQVGTNSYNEQFF
J gene: TRBJ2-1
clone size: .
D gene: .
V gene: TRBV4-1

CDR3 DNA: TGTGCCAGCAGTTCACCGGGACTATCATGGGACACCGGGGAGCTGTTTTTT
CDR3 protein: CASSSPGLSWDTGELFF
J gene: TRBJ2-2
clone size: once
D gene: TRBD2
V gene: TRBV27